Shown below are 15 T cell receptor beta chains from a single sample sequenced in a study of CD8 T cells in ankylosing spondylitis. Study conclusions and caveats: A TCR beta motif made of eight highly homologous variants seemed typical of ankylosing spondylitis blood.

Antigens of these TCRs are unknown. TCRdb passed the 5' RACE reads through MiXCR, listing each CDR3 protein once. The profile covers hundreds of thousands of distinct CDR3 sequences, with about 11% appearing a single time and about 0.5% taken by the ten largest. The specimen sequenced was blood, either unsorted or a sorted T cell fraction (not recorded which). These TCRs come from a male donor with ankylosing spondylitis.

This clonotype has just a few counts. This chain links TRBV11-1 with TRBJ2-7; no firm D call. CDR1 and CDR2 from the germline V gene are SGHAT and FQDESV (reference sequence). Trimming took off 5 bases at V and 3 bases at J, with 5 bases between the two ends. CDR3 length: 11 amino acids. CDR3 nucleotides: TGTGCCAGCAGCAACGGCTACGAGCAGTACTTC. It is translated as CASSNGYEQYF.

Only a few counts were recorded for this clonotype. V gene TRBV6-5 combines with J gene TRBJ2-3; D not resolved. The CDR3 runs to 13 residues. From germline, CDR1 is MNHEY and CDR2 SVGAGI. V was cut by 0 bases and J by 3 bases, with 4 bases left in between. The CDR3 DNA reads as TGTGCCAGCAGTTACTCTTGGACAGATACGCAGTATTTT. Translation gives CASSYSWTDTQYF.

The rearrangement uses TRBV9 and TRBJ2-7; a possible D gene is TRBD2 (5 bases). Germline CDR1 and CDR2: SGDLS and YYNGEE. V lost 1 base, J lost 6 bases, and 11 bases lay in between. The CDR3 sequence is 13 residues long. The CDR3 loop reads CASSVILASEQYF. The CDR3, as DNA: TGTGCCAGCAGCGTAATCCTAGCCTCCGAGCAGTACTTC.

The CDR3 region is CASGLVLAGGSADTQYF. The CDR3 bases are TGTGCTAGTGGTTTGGTACTAGCGGGAGGGAGTGCAGATACGCAGTATTTT. The chain is built from TRBV12-5 and TRBJ2-3, with 13 bases aligning to TRBD2. Germline CDR1 reads LGHNT; CDR2 reads FRNRAP. The V gene end was trimmed by 0 bases and the J gene end by 4 bases; junction bases not matched to a gene: 4. The CDR3 extends over 17 amino acids.

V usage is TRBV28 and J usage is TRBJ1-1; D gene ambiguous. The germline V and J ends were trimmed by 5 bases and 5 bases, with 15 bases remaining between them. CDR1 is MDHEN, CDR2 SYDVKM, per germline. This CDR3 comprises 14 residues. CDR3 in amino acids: CASSAAGLETEAFF. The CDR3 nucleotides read TGTGCCAGCAGTGCCGCGGGGTTGGAAACTGAAGCTTTCTTT.

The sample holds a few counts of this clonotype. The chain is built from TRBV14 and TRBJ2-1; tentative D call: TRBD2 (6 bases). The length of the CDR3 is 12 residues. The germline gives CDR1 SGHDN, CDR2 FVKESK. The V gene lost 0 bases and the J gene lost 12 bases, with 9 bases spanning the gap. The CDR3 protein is CASSQDWGGQFF. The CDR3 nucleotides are TGTGCCAGCAGCCAAGATTGGGGAGGGCAGTTCTTC.

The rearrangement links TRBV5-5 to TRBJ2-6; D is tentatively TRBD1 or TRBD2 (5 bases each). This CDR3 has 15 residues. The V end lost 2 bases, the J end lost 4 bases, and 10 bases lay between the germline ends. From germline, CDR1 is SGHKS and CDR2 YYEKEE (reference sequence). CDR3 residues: CASSFPGAGANVLTF. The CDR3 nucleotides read TGTGCCAGCAGCTTCCCCGGGGCCGGGGCCAACGTCCTGACTTTC.

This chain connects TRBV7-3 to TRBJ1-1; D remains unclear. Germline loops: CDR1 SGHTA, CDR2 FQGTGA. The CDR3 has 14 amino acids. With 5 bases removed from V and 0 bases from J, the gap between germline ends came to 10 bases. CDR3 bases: TGTGCCAGCAGCACCCCGGGATTGAACACTGAAGCTTTCTTT. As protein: CASSTPGLNTEAFF.

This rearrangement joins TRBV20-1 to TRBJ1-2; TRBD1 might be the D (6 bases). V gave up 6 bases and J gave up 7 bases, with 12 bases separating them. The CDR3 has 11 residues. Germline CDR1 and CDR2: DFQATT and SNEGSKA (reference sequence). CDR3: CSAARGIGYTF. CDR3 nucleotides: TGCAGTGCCGCGAGGGGGATTGGCTACACCTTC.

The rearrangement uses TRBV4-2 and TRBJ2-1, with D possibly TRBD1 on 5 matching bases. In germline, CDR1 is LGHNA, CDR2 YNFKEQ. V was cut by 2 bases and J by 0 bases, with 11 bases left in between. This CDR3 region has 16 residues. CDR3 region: CASSQNWGSSYNEQFF. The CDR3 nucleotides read TGTGCCAGCAGCCAAAACTGGGGCAGCTCCTACAATGAGCAGTTCTTC.

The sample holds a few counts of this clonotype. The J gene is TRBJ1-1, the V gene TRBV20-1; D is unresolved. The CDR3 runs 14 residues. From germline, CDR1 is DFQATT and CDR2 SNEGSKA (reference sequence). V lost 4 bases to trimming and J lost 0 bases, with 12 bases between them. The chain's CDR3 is CSAKKGNLNTEAFF. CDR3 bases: TGCAGTGCTAAGAAGGGCAATCTGAACACTGAAGCTTTCTTT.

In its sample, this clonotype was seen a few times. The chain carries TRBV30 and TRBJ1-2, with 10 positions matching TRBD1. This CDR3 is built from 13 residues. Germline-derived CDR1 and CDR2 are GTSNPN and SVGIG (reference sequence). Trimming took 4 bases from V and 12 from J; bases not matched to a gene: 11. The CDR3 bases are TGTGCCTGGACAAGACAGGGGGCCGGTTTGAACACCTTC. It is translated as CAWTRQGAGLNTF.

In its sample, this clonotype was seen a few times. This CDR3 reads CASSHGLGRDTEAFF. CDR3 bases: TGTGCCAGCAGCCACGGGTTGGGACGGGACACTGAAGCTTTCTTT. J is TRBJ1-1 and V is TRBV14; D perhaps matches TRBD1 (5 bases). Germline V gene data show CDR1 as SGHDN and CDR2 as FVKESK. V was clipped by 3 bases and J by 3 bases, with 14 bases between them. The CDR3 contains 15 residues. Looking up the rest from reference TRBV14 and TRBJ1-1 gives the full variable domain: EAGVTQFPSHSVIEKGQTVTLRCDPISGHDNLYWYRRVMGKEIKFLLHFVKESKQDESGMPNNRFLAERTGGTYSTLKVQPAELEDSGVYFCASSHGLGRDTEAFFGQGTRLTVV.

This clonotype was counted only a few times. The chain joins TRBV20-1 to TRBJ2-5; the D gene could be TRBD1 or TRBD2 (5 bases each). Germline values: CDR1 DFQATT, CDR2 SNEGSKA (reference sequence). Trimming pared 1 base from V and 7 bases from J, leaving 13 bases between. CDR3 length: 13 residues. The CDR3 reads CSARVDGAGTQYF. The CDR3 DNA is TGCAGTGCTAGAGTTGACGGGGCGGGGACCCAGTACTTC.

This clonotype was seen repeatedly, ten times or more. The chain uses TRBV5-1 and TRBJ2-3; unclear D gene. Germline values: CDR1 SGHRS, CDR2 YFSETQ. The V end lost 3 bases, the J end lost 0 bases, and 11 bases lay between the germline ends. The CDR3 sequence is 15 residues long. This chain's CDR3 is CASSSSPGSTDTQYF. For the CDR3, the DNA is TGCGCCAGCAGCTCTTCCCCGGGTAGCACAGATACGCAGTATTTT.